Each of the 31 T cell receptor beta chains below was sequenced from the same sample in a study of shared clonotypes between healthy human individuals. The assay was immunoSEQ multiplex PCR, and TCRdb's table has in-frame clones only and misses some. Among about 770,000 clones listed, 72% were seen once. Sequencing was performed on memory CD4+ T cells sorted from blood. The subset denotes: CD45RA-negative fraction. These receptors were taken from a woman in her twenties or thirties in good health.

The chain uses TRBV5-5 and TRBJ1-2; D remains unclear. Germline V lookup: CDR1 SGHKS, CDR2 YYEKEE (reference sequence). Between the trimmed V and J ends, which lost 0 bases and 8 bases, there was a span of 11 bases. The CDR3 length is 13 residues. The CDR3 DNA is TGTGCCAGCAGCTTGGTGGTGGTGAGCGGCTACACCTTC. This gives the protein CASSLVVVSGYTF.

The chain recombines TRBV5-1 with TRBJ2-3; no clear D. V was shortened by 0 bases and J by 5 bases, with 13 bases between the two germline ends. There are 15 residues in the CDR3. Germline lookup yields CDR1 SGHRS and CDR2 YFSETQ. The CDR3 region is CASSLVTAWGDTQYF. DNA of the CDR3: TGCGCCAGCAGCTTGGTTACGGCATGGGGAGATACGCAGTATTTT.

The CDR3 is CASSLNLPGLDEQFF. CDR3 DNA: TGTGCCAGCAGCTTAAACTTACCAGGACTCGATGAGCAGTTCTTC. The chain combines TRBV7-2 with TRBJ2-1, with D perhaps matching TRBD2 (5 bases). Per germline, CDR1 SGHTA and CDR2 FQGNSA. The CDR3 sequence is 15 residues long. Trimming removed 2 bases at V and 8 bases at J, with 16 bases between. Full variable domain (outside the CDR3, taken from reference TRBV7-2 and TRBJ2-1): GAGVSQSPSNKVTEKGKDVELRCDPISGHTALYWYRQSLGQGLEFLIYFQGNSAPDKSGLPSDRFSAERTGGSVSTLTIQRTQQEDSAVYLCASSLNLPGLDEQFFGPGTRLTVL.

This clone was picked up many times. The chain is built from TRBV30 and TRBJ1-2; a weak D match, TRBD1 (5 bases). The CDR3 covers 12 residues. V gave up 4 bases and J gave up 4 bases, with 10 bases separating them. CDR1 GTSNPN and CDR2 SVGIG come from the germline V gene (reference sequence). The CDR3 DNA follows: TGTGCCTGGAATCGGGACGTCTATGGCTACACCTTC. Its protein product is CAWNRDVYGYTF.

The V call is TRBV7-2, the J call TRBJ1-2, with 7 bases fitting TRBD1. CDR1 and CDR2 from the germline V gene are SGHTA and FQGNSA. The CDR3 sequence is 14 residues long. The trim removed 5 bases at V and 2 bases at J, leaving 5 bases unmatched. The CDR3 sequence is CASSRGGQNYGYTF. The CDR3 bases are TGTGCCAGCAGCAGGGGGGGACAGAACTATGGCTACACCTTC.

The CDR3, as DNA: TGCGCCAGCAACCGGCTAGGGGGCGAATTTCCCTATGGCTACACCTTC. Its protein product is CASNRLGGEFPYGYTF. The rearrangement links TRBV5-1 to TRBJ1-2, with 7 bases lining up with TRBD1. Germline V lookup: CDR1 SGHRS, CDR2 YFSETQ. The ends lost 6 bases at V and 4 bases at J; junction bases unmatched: 15. CDR3 length equals 16 residues. Full variable domain (outside the CDR3, taken from reference TRBV5-1 and TRBJ1-2): KAGVTQTPRYLIKTRGQQVTLSCSPISGHRSVSWYQQTPGQGLQFLFEYFSETQRNKGNFPGRFSGRQFSNSRSEMNVSTLELGDSALYLCASNRLGGEFPYGYTFGSGTRLTVV.

This sequence joins TRBV4-1 and TRBJ2-3, with 10 bases fitting TRBD2. CDR3 length: 17 residues. CDR1 and CDR2 (germline): MGHRA, YSYEKL. The trim removed 0 bases at V and 3 bases at J, leaving 6 bases unmatched. The CDR3 loop reads CASSQETSGIGTDTQYF. The DNA for the CDR3 is TGCGCCAGCAGCCAAGAAACTAGCGGGATAGGGACAGATACGCAGTATTTT.

A single count supports this clone. The rearrangement joins TRBV19 to TRBJ1-1; D is undetermined. The CDR3 is made up of 16 amino acids. Germline CDR1 reads LNHDA; CDR2 reads SQIVND (reference sequence). The V end lost 9 bases, the J end lost 2 bases, and 22 bases lay between the germline ends. CDR3 DNA sequence: TGTGCCAGCCGGGAGGATCGAGGACCCTTAAACACTGAAGCTTTCTTT. Protein: CASREDRGPLNTEAFF.

The V gene is TRBV11-3, the J gene TRBJ2-3; TRBD2 is a possible D gene (6 bases). The CDR3 totals 15 residues. V lost 2 bases to trimming and J lost 1 base, with 10 bases between them. CDR1 is SGHNT and CDR2 is YENEEA in the germline V gene. The CDR3: CASSLLGLRTDTQYF. The CDR3 region has the DNA TGTGCCAGCAGCTTATTGGGACTCCGCACAGATACGCAGTATTTT. The whole variable domain, remainder taken from reference TRBV11-3 and TRBJ2-3, is EAGVVQSPRYKIIEKKQPVAFWCNPISGHNTLYWYLQNLGQGPELLIRYENEEAVDDSQLPKDRFSAERLKGVDSTLKIQPAELGDSAVYLCASSLLGLRTDTQYFGPGTRLTVL.

This chain links TRBV28 with TRBJ2-7; 14 nucleotides agree with TRBD2. The ends lost 7 bases at V and 4 bases at J; junction bases unmatched: 6. Germline V gene sequence: CDR1 MDHEN, CDR2 SYDVKM. This CDR3 has 15 amino acids. The CDR3 here is CASNGLAGGSYEQYF. The CDR3, as DNA: TGTGCCAGCAACGGACTAGCGGGAGGCTCGTACGAGCAGTACTTC. Combining the CDR3 with reference TRBV28 and TRBJ2-7 gives the whole variable domain DVKVTQSSRYLVKRTGEKVFLECVQDMDHENMFWYRQDPGLGLRLIYFSYDVKMKEKGDIPEGYSVSREKKERFSLILESASTNQTSMYLCASNGLAGGSYEQYFGPGTRLTVT.

Details on this clone: A clone one base away is much larger, so this may be a read error. The CDR3 region is CASTSTGTTGELFF. DNA for the CDR3: TGTGCCAGCACCTCGACAGGGACCACCGGGGAGCTGTTTTTT. The genes are TRBV7-2 and TRBJ2-2; TRBD1 agrees at 7 bases. The CDR3 is made up of 14 amino acids. CDR1 is SGHTA and CDR2 is FQGNSA in the germline V gene. V dropped 7 bases and J dropped 4; count of bases not matched to a gene: 6. The full variable domain, its missing parts supplied by reference TRBV7-2 and TRBJ2-2, is GAGVSQSPSNKVTEKGKDVELRCDPISGHTALYWYRQSLGQGLEFLIYFQGNSAPDKSGLPSDRFSAERTGGSVSTLTIQRTQQEDSAVYLCASTSTGTTGELFFGEGSRLTVL.

The chain is built from TRBV5-1 and TRBJ1-2; 10 nucleotides line up with TRBD1. This CDR3 spans 13 amino acids. Germline V gives CDR1 SGHRS, CDR2 YFSETQ. V lost 4 bases and J lost 6; bases outside the gene matches: 3. This CDR3 reads CASSPGTGDGYTF. DNA for the CDR3: TGCGCCAGCAGCCCCGGGACAGGGGATGGCTACACCTTC.

V and J are TRBV2 and TRBJ1-4; 8 nucleotides agree with TRBD1. The CDR3 spans 14 residues. V lost 7 bases, J lost 8 bases, and 9 bases stayed unmatched. The germline V gene has CDR1 SNHLY and CDR2 FYNNEI. The CDR3 sequence is CASIQGQVREKLFF. In DNA form, the CDR3 reads TGTGCCAGCATTCAGGGACAGGTACGGGAAAAACTGTTTTTT. The full variable domain, completed using reference TRBV2 and TRBJ1-4, is EPEVTQTPSHQVTQMGQEVILRCVPISNHLYFYWYRQILGQKVEFLVSFYNNEISEKSEIFDDQFSVERPDGSNFTLKIRSTKLEDSAMYFCASIQGQVREKLFFGSGTQLSVL.

The V and J genes are TRBV28 and TRBJ2-6; TRBD1 aligns across 11 bases. The CDR3 loop spans 15 amino acids. The V gene's germline CDR1 is MDHEN and CDR2 SYDVKM. Trimming cost V 11 bases and J 0 bases; bases outside gene matches: 3. The CDR3 sequence is CAGQGADSGANVLTF. The CDR3 DNA reads as TGTGCCGGACAGGGGGCTGACTCTGGGGCCAACGTCCTGACTTTC.

The rearrangement uses TRBV29-1 and TRBJ2-2; D is perhaps TRBD2 (5 bases). V was clipped by 3 bases and J by 5 bases, with 13 bases between them. This CDR3 has 14 amino acids. Germline CDR1 SQVTM, CDR2 ANQGSEA. Here the CDR3 DNA reads TGCAGCGTTGAGCCGGGGAGAGAGACCGGGGAGCTGTTTTTT. It encodes CSVEPGRETGELFF.

The chain combines TRBV11-2 with TRBJ1-4; TRBD1 matches 7 bases. CDR1 and CDR2 from the germline V gene are SGHAT and FQNNGV. The CDR3 length is 15 residues. The V and J ends lost 1 base and 3 bases, in that order; junction bases with no gene match: 2. CDR3: CASSLGQGPNEKLFF. The CDR3 coding sequence is TGTGCCAGCAGCTTAGGACAGGGTCCTAATGAAAAACTGTTTTTT.

V gene TRBV9 combines with J gene TRBJ2-4, with 8 bases lining up with TRBD1. CDR1 SGDLS and CDR2 YYNGEE come from the germline V gene. J gave up 6 bases and V 1 base, and 15 bases lay outside the gene matches. The CDR3 sequence is 18 residues long. Here the CDR3 reads CASSVSTGGSAFSNIQYF. The CDR3 region has the DNA TGTGCCAGCAGCGTAAGCACAGGGGGGAGTGCCTTCTCAAACATTCAGTACTTC.

Comment on this clone: This sequence may be a read error, since a much larger clone differs from it by one base. V gene TRBV13 combines with J gene TRBJ2-1; 9 nucleotides match TRBD2. Trimming cost V 3 bases and J 8 bases; bases outside gene matches: 5. This CDR3 region has 14 residues. Germline V gene sequence: CDR1 PRHDT, CDR2 FYEKMQ (reference sequence). Here the CDR3 reads CASSLARTSDEQFF. The CDR3 nucleotides are TGTGCCAGCAGCTTGGCCAGGACTAGCGATGAGCAGTTCTTC.

To note about this clone: It may be a read error: a sequence one base away is much more abundant. In the same sample, other DNA sequences code for this CDR3. The V call is TRBV7-3, the J call TRBJ2-7; perhaps TRBD2 as D (6 bases). CDR1 SGHTA and CDR2 FQGTGA come from the germline V gene. This CDR3 spans 14 amino acids. Trimming removed 2 bases from V and 0 bases from J, with 8 bases in between. Here the CDR3 DNA reads TGTGCCAGCAGCTTAGCGGGGAGCTCCTACGAGCAGTACTTC. Its translation: CASSLAGSSYEQYF.

This clone occurred a few times. The chain joins TRBV5-6 to TRBJ2-3, with TRBD2 as a possible D gene (6 bases). The CDR3 loop spans 16 amino acids. Germline V lookup: CDR1 SGHDT, CDR2 YYEEEE. The V gene lost 4 bases and the J gene lost 4 bases, with 19 bases spanning the gap. The CDR3 DNA is TGTGCCAGCAGCGGATTTGGGGACGGAGGGGCAGATACGCAGTATTTT. Its protein product is CASSGFGDGGADTQYF.

The chain couples TRBV28 to TRBJ2-5; D may be TRBD1 (6 bases). The V gene's germline CDR1 is MDHEN and CDR2 SYDVKM. The V gene lost 5 bases and the J gene lost 5 bases, with 12 bases spanning the gap. The CDR3 contains 13 residues. For the CDR3, the DNA is TGTGCCAGCAGTGTGGCAGGGGTTGAGACCCAGTACTTC. It translates to CASSVAGVETQYF.

V usage is TRBV6-5 and J usage is TRBJ2-7; tentative D call: TRBD1 (5 bases). V dropped 4 bases and J dropped 3 bases, with 16 bases sitting between them. The germline gives CDR1 MNHEY, CDR2 SVGAGI. This CDR3 spans 15 amino acids. The CDR3 loop is CASSLGRQQGYEQYF. The DNA of the CDR3 is TGTGCCAGCAGTTTAGGAAGACAGCAAGGCTACGAGCAGTACTTC.

In its sample, this clone was seen a few times. The chain uses TRBV19 and TRBJ1-5; D may be TRBD1 (5 bases). CDR1 LNHDA and CDR2 SQIVND come from the germline V gene (reference sequence). CDR3 length: 14 residues. The V gene lost 7 bases and the J gene lost 4 bases, with 14 bases spanning the gap. The CDR3 reads CASTPGEVNQPQHF. CDR3 bases: TGTGCCAGTACCCCGGGGGAGGTAAATCAGCCCCAGCATTTT. Complete variable domain (other parts from reference TRBV19 and TRBJ1-5): DGGITQSPKYLFRKEGQNVTLSCEQNLNHDAMYWYRQDPGQGLRLIYYSQIVNDFQKGDIAEGYSVSREKKESFPLTVTSAQKNPTAFYLCASTPGEVNQPQHFGDGTRLSIL.

V gene TRBV29-1 combines with J gene TRBJ1-2, with 7 bases aligning to TRBD1. The CDR3 contains 17 residues. Germline CDR1 is SQVTM and CDR2 is ANQGSEA. J lost 5 bases, V lost 3 bases, and 18 bases had no gene match. The DNA for the CDR3 is TGCAGCGTTGAGGCGGGGGGTTTACAGGGGATAGGTTATGGCTACACCTTC. It translates to CSVEAGGLQGIGYGYTF. Full variable domain (rest looked up from reference TRBV29-1 and TRBJ1-2): SAVISQKPSRDICQRGTSLTIQCQVDSQVTMMFWYRQQPGQSLTLIATANQGSEATYESGFVIDKFPISRPNLTFSTLTVSNMSPEDSSIYLCSVEAGGLQGIGYGYTFGSGTRLTVV.

About this clone itself: This sample also contains other DNA sequences that code for the same CDR3. The chain recombines TRBV20-1 with TRBJ2-7; perhaps TRBD1 as D (5 bases). With 3 bases removed from V and 4 bases from J, the gap between germline ends came to 7 bases. Per the germline V gene, CDR1 is DFQATT and CDR2 is SNEGSKA (reference sequence). This CDR3 comprises 11 residues. The CDR3 is CSARDTYEQYF. The CDR3 DNA sequence: TGCAGTGCTAGGGACACGTACGAGCAGTACTTC.

V is TRBV30 and J is TRBJ2-7, with D possibly called TRBD1 or TRBD2 (6 bases each). The V gene lost 5 bases and the J gene lost 0 bases, with 8 bases spanning the gap. The CDR3 consists of 12 residues. From germline, CDR1 is GTSNPN and CDR2 SVGIG (reference sequence). This chain's CDR3 is CAWGGRSYEQYF. The CDR3 coding sequence is TGTGCCTGGGGGGGGCGCTCCTACGAGCAGTACTTC.

The chain uses TRBV14 and TRBJ2-7; a possible D gene is TRBD2 (5 bases). The CDR3 extends over 15 amino acids. The germline gives CDR1 SGHDN, CDR2 FVKESK. Trimming shortened V by 2 bases and J by 3 bases, and 14 bases separated the two germline ends. The CDR3: CASSQKAAVDYEQYF. CDR3 nucleotides: TGTGCCAGCAGCCAAAAAGCAGCGGTGGACTACGAGCAGTACTTC. Variable domain in full (rest from reference TRBV14 and TRBJ2-7): EAGVTQFPSHSVIEKGQTVTLRCDPISGHDNLYWYRRVMGKEIKFLLHFVKESKQDESGMPNNRFLAERTGGTYSTLKVQPAELEDSGVYFCASSQKAAVDYEQYFGPGTRLTVT.

This chain's CDR3 is CAIRGGRADYNEQFF. DNA of the CDR3: TGTGCCATCAGGGGGGGGAGGGCCGACTACAATGAGCAGTTCTTC. V is TRBV10-3 and J is TRBJ2-1; 7 nucleotides align to TRBD2. CDR1 is ENHRY, CDR2 SYGVKD, per germline. The CDR3 extends over 15 amino acids. After removal of 6 bases from V and 3 bases from J, the junction contained 8 bases not matched to a gene.

This clone showed up just a few times. This chain uses TRBV4-2 with TRBJ1-2; D is undetermined. The CDR3 covers 16 residues. V lost 1 base and J lost 4, with 16 bases in between. In germline, CDR1 is LGHNA, CDR2 YNFKEQ. The CDR3 DNA reads TGTGCCAGCAGCCAAGTGGGAGTCAGAAGTACCTATGGCTACACCTTC. Its translation: CASSQVGVRSTYGYTF.

V and J are TRBV7-9 and TRBJ2-7; 9 nucleotides agree with TRBD1. The CDR3 contains 14 residues. In germline, CDR1 is SEHNR, CDR2 FQNEAQ (reference sequence). The trim removed 4 bases at V and 3 bases at J, leaving 4 bases unmatched. Here the CDR3 reads CASSSTGGVYEQYF. CDR3 DNA sequence: TGTGCCAGCAGCTCGACAGGGGGGGTCTACGAGCAGTACTTC.

This chain connects TRBV2 to TRBJ1-3; D is perhaps TRBD1 (5 bases). V dropped 8 bases and J dropped 2 bases, with 16 bases sitting between them. Germline V CDR1 and CDR2: SNHLY, FYNNEI. The CDR3 extends over 15 amino acids. This CDR3 reads CASLRPTGTGNTIYF. The CDR3 coding sequence is TGTGCCAGCCTAAGACCCACAGGAACTGGAAACACCATATATTTT.